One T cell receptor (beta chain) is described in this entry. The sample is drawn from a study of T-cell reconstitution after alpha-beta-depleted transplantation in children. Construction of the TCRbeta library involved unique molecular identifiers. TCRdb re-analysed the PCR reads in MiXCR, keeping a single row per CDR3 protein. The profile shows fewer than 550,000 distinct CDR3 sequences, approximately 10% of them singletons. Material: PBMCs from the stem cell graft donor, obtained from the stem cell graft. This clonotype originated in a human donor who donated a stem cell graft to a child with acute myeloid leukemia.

DNA for the CDR3: TGCAGTGCTAGATTGACCGACAATCAGCCCCAGCATTTT. It encodes CSARLTDNQPQHF. This chain links TRBV20-1 with TRBJ1-5; no definite D call. From germline, CDR1 is DFQATT and CDR2 SNEGSKA (reference sequence). V gave up 2 bases and J gave up 3 bases, with 8 bases separating them. The CDR3 has 13 residues.